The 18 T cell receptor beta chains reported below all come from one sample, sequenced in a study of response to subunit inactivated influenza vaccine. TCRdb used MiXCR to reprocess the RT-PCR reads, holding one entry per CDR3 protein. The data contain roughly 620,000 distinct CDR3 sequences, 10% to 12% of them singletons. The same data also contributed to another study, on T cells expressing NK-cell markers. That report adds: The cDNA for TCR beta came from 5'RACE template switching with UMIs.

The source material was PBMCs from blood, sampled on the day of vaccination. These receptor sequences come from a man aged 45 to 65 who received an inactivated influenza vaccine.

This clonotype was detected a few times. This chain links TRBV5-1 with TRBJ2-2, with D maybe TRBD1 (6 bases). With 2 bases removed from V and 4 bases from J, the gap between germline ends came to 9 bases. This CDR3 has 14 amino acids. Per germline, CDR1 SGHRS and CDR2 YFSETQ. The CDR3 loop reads CASSFATGTGELFF. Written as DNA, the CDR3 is TGCGCCAGCAGCTTCGCGACAGGCACCGGGGAGCTGTTTTTT.

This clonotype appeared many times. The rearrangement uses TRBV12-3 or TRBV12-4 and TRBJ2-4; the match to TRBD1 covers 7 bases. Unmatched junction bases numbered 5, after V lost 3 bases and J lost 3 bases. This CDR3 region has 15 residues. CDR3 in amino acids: CASSFDRVDKNIQYF. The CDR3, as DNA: TGTGCCAGCAGTTTTGACAGGGTGGACAAAAACATTCAGTACTTC.

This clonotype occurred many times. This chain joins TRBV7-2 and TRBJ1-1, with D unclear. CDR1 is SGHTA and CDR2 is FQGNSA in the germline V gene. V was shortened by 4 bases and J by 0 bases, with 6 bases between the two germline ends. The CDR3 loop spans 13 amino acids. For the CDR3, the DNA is TGTGCCAGCAGCTCACAGATGAACACTGAAGCTTTCTTT. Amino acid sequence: CASSSQMNTEAFF.

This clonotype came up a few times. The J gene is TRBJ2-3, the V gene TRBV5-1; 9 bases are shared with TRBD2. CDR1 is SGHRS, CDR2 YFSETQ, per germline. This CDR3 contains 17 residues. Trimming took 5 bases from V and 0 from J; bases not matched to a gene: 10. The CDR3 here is CASRARAGGHSTDTQYF. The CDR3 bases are TGCGCCAGCAGAGCAAGAGCGGGGGGTCATAGCACAGATACGCAGTATTTT.

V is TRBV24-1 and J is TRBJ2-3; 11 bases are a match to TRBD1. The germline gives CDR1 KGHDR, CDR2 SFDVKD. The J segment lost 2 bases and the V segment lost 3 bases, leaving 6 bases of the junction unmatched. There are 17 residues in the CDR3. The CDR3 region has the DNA TGTGCCACCAGTGATCCTGGACAGGGGGCGGACACAGATACGCAGTATTTT. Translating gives CATSDPGQGADTDTQYF.

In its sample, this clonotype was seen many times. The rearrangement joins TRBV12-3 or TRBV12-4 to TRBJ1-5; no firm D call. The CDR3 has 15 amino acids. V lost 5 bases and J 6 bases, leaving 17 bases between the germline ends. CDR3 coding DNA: TGTGCCAGCAGTAAGTTACCCGGAGTAGGTCAGCCCCAGCATTTT. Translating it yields CASSKLPGVGQPQHF.

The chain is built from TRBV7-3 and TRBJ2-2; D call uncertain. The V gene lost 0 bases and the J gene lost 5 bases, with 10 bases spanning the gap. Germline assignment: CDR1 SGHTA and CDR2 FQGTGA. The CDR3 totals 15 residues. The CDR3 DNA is TGTGCCAGCAGCTTAACGTTCCAGGATACCGGGGAGCTGTTTTTT. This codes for CASSLTFQDTGELFF.

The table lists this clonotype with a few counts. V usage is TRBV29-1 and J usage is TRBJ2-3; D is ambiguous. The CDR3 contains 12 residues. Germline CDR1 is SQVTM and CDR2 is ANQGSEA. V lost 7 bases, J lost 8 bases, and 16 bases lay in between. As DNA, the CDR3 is TGCAGCGCCTACCCCCTTGTGATTACGCAGTATTTT. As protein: CSAYPLVITQYF.

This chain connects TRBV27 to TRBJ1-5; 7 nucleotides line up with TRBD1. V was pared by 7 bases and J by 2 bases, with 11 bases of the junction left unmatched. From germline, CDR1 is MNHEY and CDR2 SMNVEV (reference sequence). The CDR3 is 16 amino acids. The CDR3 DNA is TGTGCCAGCATGGAGACAGGGCTAACTGGCAATCAGCCCCAGCATTTT. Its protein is CASMETGLTGNQPQHF.

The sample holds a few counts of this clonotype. Here the CDR3 reads CATSDPGTSGGELFF. CDR3 nucleotides: TGTGCCACCAGTGATCCAGGGACATCGGGAGGGGAGCTGTTTTTT. The chain couples TRBV24-1 to TRBJ2-2; a weak D match, TRBD1 (6 bases). Trimming removed 3 bases at V and 8 bases at J, with 15 bases between. Germline V gene data show CDR1 as KGHDR and CDR2 as SFDVKD. CDR3 length equals 15 residues.

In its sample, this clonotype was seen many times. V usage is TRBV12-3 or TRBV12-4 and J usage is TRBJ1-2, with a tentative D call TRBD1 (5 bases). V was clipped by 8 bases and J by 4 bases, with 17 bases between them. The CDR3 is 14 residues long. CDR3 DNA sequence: TGTGCCAGCGGGAAGGGACTTCCGATCTATGGCTACACCTTC. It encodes CASGKGLPIYGYTF.

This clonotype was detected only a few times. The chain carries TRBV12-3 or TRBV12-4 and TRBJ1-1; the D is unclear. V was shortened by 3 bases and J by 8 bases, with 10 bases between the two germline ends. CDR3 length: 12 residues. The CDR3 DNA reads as TGTGCCAGCAGTTTGACCCAGAGAGAAGCTTTCTTT. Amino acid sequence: CASSLTQREAFF.

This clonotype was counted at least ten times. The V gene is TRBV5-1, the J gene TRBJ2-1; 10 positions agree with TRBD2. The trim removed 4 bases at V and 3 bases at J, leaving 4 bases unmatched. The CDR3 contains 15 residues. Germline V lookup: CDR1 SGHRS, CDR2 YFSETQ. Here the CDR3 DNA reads TGCGCCAGCAGCGTAGCGGGAGGAATCTACAATGAGCAGTTCTTC. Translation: CASSVAGGIYNEQFF.

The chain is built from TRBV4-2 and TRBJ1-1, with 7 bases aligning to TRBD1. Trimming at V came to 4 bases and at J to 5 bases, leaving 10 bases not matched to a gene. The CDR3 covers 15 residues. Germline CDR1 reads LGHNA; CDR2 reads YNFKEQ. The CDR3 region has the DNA TGTGCCAGCAGCCGCCGGAACAGGGGAGAAACTGAAGCTTTCTTT. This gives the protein CASSRRNRGETEAFF.

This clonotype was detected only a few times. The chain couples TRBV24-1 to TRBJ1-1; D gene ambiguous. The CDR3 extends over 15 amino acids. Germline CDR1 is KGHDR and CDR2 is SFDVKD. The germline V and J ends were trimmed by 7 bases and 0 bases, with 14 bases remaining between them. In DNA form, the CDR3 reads TGTGCCACCAGAAAGGAAGGAGGGATGAACACTGAAGCTTTCTTT. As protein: CATRKEGGMNTEAFF.

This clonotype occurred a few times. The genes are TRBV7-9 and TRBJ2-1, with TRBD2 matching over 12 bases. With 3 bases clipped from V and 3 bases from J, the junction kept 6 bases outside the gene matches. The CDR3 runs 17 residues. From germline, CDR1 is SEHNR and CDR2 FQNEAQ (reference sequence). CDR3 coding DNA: TGTGCCAGCAGCTTCGACGTGACTAGCGGGAGCTACAATGAGCAGTTCTTC. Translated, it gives CASSFDVTSGSYNEQFF.

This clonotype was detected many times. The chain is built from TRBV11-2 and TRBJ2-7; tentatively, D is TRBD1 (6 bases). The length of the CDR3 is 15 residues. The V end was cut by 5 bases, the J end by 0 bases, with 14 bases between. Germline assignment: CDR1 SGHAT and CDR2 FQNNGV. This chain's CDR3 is CASSPRTVSSYEQYF. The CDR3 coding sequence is TGTGCCAGCAGCCCACGGACAGTGAGCTCCTACGAGCAGTACTTC. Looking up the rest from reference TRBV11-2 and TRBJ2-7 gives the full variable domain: EAGVAQSPRYKIIEKRQSVAFWCNPISGHATLYWYQQILGQGPKLLIQFQNNGVVDDSQLPKDRFSAERLKGVDSTLKIQPAKLEDSAVYLCASSPRTVSSYEQYFGPGTRLTVT.

CDR3 coding DNA: TGTGCCAGCTCACCGAGGAAGCAGGTAGATACGCAGTATTTT. It codes for CASSPRKQVDTQYF. V and J are TRBV18 and TRBJ2-3; D call uncertain. The V gene's germline CDR1 is KGHSH and CDR2 LQKENI. CDR3 length: 14 residues. With 3 bases removed from V and 5 bases from J, the gap between germline ends came to 12 bases.